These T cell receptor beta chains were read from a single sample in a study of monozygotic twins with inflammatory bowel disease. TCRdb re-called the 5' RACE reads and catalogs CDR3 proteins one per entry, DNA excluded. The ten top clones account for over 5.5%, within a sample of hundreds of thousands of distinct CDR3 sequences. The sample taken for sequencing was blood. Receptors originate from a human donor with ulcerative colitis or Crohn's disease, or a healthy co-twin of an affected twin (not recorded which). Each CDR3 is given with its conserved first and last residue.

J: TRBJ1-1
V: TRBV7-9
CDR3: CASSPTKGSGAEAFF

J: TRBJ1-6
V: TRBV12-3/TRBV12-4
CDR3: CASNRQGNSPLHF

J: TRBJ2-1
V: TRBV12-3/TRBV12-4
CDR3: CASSQLTPPYEQFF

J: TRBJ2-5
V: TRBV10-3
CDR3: CAISGRDQETQYF

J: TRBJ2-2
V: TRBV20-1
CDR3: CSARVGNTGELFF

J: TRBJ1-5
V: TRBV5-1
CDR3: CASSPGQDNQPQHF

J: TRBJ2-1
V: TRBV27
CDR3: CASSLGRGLAGSEQFF

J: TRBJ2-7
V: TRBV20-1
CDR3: CSAPRGVHEQYF

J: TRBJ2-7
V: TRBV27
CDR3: CASSLWSGGRTLSSYEQYF

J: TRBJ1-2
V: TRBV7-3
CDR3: CASSPTGEGYGYTF

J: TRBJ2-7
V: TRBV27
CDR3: CASSSPGQSGYEQYF

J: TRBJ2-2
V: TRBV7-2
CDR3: CASSRQGTSGELFF

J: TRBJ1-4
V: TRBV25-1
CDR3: CASSARRTGGLLFF

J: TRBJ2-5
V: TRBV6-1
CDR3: CASSEYGGAVETQYF

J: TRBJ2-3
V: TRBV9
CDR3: CATSSGDRGDTQYF

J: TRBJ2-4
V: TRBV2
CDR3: CASTSWGAAKNIQYF

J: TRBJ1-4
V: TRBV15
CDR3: CATSRKSGIDEKLFF

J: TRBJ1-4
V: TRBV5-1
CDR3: CASSSRPTTNEKLFF

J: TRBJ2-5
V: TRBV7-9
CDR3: CASSFFGGQETQYF

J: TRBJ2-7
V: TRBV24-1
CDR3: CATSDEGTHHSEQYF

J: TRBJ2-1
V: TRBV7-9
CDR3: CASSEAGEQFF

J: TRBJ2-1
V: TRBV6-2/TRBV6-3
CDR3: CASSYDGSSYNEQFF

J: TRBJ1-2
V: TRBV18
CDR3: CASSPIGAVGYTF

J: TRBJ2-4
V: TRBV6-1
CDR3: CASSNRAAKNIQYF

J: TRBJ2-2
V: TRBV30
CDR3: CAWSVGLAGAGELFF

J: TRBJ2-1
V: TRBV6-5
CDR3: CASSYRQGYSDEQFF

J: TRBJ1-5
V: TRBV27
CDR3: CASSLTTGKNQPQHF

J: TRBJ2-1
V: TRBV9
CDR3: CASSVQGGYNEQFF

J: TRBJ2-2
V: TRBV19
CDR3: CASSIVAANTGELFF

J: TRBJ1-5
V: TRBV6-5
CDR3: CASSYSWGHQPQHF

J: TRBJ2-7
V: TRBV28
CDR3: CASRPTSGQYYEQYF

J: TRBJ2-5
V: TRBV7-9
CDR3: CASSSGLRTQYF

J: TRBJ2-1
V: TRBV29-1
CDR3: CSGERASGYNEQFF

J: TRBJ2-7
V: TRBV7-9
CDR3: CASSLGGRGTYEQYF

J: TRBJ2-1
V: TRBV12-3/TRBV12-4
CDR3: CASRPSGLGLIEQFF

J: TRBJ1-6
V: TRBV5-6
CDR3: CASSWVPGQNNSPLHF

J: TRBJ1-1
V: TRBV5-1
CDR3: CASTPGGAGGAEAFF

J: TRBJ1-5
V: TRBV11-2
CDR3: CASSSGGLSNQPQHF

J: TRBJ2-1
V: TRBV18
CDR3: CASATTVYNEQFF

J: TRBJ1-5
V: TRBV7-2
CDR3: CASSFGNSNQPQHF

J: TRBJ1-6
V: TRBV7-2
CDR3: CASSWDRSDRRSPLHF

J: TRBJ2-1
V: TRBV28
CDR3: CASGSPGQDYNEQFF

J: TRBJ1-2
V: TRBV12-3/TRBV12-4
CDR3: CASSLTAGSIYGYTF

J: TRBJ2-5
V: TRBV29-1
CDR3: CSAPKGPGETQYF

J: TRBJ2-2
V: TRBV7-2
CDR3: CASSRAGAGELFF

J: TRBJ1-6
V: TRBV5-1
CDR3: CASSIKNSPLHF

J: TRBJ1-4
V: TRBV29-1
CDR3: CSVVIPNEKLFF

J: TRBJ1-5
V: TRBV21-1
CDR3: CASSRGEQGGPKTHQPQHF